This T cell receptor beta chain was sequenced in a study of cytomegalovirus exposure and HLA in healthy donors. Study-wide results and limits: In an earlier analysis, productive rearrangement rates for most beta V segments clustered near 87% or 30%. The authors enumerated 150 to 200 TCR beta chains as linked to cytomegalovirus.

Primers included in the PCR were 60 Vbeta and 13 Jbeta primers. The table came from immunoSEQ multiplex PCR; TCRdb's copy has only in-frame clones and leaves some out. The sample consists of 110,000 to 150,000 clones, 70% to 85% of them appearing once. After removal of 4 bases from V and 2 bases from J, the junction contained 3 bases not matched to a gene. This CDR3 contains 15 residues. Germline V gene data show CDR1 as MDHEN and CDR2 as SYDVKM. This clone was seen just once. The antigen remains unidentified. The specimen sequenced was PBMCs. The receptor was isolated from a woman in her forties or fifties in good health and CMV-seropositive. The chain has TRBV28 and TRBJ2-3; 10 bases are shared with TRBD2. Written as DNA, the CDR3 is TGTGCCAGCAGTTATAGCGGGGGGCTCACAGATACGCAGTATTTT. Translation gives CASSYSGGLTDTQYF.